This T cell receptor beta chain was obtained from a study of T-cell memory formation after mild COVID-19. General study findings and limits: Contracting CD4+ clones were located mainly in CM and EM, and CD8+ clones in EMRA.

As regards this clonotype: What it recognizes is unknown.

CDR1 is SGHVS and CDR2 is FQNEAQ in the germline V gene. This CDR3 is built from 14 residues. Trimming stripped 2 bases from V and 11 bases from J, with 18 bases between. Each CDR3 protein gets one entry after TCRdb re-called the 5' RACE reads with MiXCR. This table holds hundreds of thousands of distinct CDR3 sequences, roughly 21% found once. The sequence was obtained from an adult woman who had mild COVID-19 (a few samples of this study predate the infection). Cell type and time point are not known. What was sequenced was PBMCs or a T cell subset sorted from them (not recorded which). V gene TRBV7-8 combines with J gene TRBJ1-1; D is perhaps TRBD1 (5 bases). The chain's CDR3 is CASSLSTVGGGAFF. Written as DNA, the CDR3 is TGTGCCAGCAGCTTATCAACAGTGGGCGGGGGTGCTTTCTTT.